These 13 T cell receptor beta chains were sequenced from one sample in a study of blood T cell repertoires in COVID-19. Profiling relied on immunoSEQ multiplex PCR, and the TCRdb table lists in-frame clones only, not all of them. The sample lists roughly 290,000 clones, roughly 87% occurring once. Sample: PBMCs or T cells enriched from blood (not recorded which). The receptors shown here come from a woman in her 40s who had recovered from COVID-19.

The chain combines TRBV28 with TRBJ2-1, with 7 bases matching TRBD2. Germline-derived CDR1 and CDR2 are MDHEN and SYDVKM. The V segment lost 6 bases and the J segment 4 bases; nucleotides outside the gene matches: 6. This CDR3 has 14 residues. CDR3 in amino acids: CASRDRDYYNEQFF. For the CDR3, the DNA is TGTGCCAGCAGGGACCGGGACTATTACAATGAGCAGTTCTTC.

The CDR3 protein is CASRQDTEAFF. CDR3 DNA sequence: TGTGCCAGCCGACAGGACACTGAAGCTTTCTTT. This chain joins TRBV6-4 and TRBJ1-1, with a possible D match to TRBD1 (6 bases). This CDR3 spans 11 amino acids. V lost 8 bases, J lost 3 bases, and 7 bases lay in between. Germline values: CDR1 MRHNA, CDR2 SNTAGT.

The chain is built from TRBV30 and TRBJ1-2; 7 bases line up with TRBD1. Germline CDR1 reads GTSNPN; CDR2 reads SVGIG (reference sequence). This CDR3 is built from 15 residues. V lost 2 bases, J lost 2 bases, and 8 bases stayed unmatched. Here the CDR3 reads CAWSPPGGMNYGYTF. CDR3 DNA: TGTGCCTGGAGTCCACCAGGGGGGATGAACTATGGCTACACCTTC.

V usage is TRBV27 and J usage is TRBJ2-7; 11 nucleotides align to TRBD1. Germline CDR1 and CDR2: MNHEY and SMNVEV (reference sequence). V trimming: 4 bases; J trimming: 6 bases; junction bases outside the gene matches: 5. The CDR3 covers 14 residues. DNA for the CDR3: TGTGCCAGCAGTTCTGTGGACAGGGGGCGCGAGCAGTACTTC. Its translation is CASSSVDRGREQYF.

This chain joins TRBV7-2 and TRBJ1-5, with a tentative D call TRBD1 (5 bases). Trimming removed 5 bases from V and 4 bases from J, with 18 bases in between. Germline values: CDR1 SGHTA, CDR2 FQGNSA. There are 16 residues in the CDR3. The CDR3 region is CASSPSTALGNQPQHF. In DNA, the CDR3 is TGTGCCAGCAGCCCATCGACAGCTCTGGGGAATCAGCCCCAGCATTTT.

J is TRBJ2-5 and V is TRBV7-6; 12 bases are a match to TRBD2. V shed 5 bases and J 5 bases; nucleotides not matched to a gene: 6. This CDR3 is 15 amino acids long. Germline CDR1 reads SGHVS; CDR2 reads FNYEAQ. The CDR3 region is CASSMTSGSWETQYF. The CDR3 nucleotides read TGTGCCAGCAGCATGACTAGCGGGAGTTGGGAGACCCAGTACTTC.

The genes are TRBV5-1 and TRBJ2-6; 8 positions match TRBD1. The V gene end was trimmed by 5 bases and the J gene end by 4 bases; junction bases not matched to a gene: 2. The V gene's germline CDR1 is SGHRS and CDR2 YFSETQ. This CDR3 has 14 amino acids. As DNA, the CDR3 is TGCGCCAGCAGGGACAGGGTCGGGGCCAACGTCCTGACTTTC. Translating it yields CASRDRVGANVLTF.

This clone was seen just once. The chain uses TRBV6-2 or TRBV6-3 and TRBJ2-6; the D gene is possibly TRBD2 (6 bases). The CDR3 covers 14 residues. CDR1 is MNHEY and CDR2 is SVGEGT in the germline V gene. Trimming left V 6 bases short and J 2 bases short, with 8 bases between. The CDR3 bases are TGTGCCAGCAGCCGCGGGGCTGGGGCCAACGTCCTGACTTTC. Amino acid sequence: CASSRGAGANVLTF.

Many counts were recorded for this clone. This CDR3 reads CASSQERASGSDTQYF. The CDR3 DNA reads TGCGCCAGCAGCCAAGAGAGGGCTAGCGGCTCAGATACGCAGTATTTT. The V call is TRBV4-1, the J call TRBJ2-3, with 7 bases that match TRBD2. Trimming cost V 0 bases and J 4 bases; bases outside gene matches: 7. The CDR3 consists of 16 residues. CDR1 is MGHRA and CDR2 is YSYEKL in the germline V gene.

The rearrangement uses TRBV24-1 and TRBJ1-2, with a weak D call TRBD1 (5 bases). Deletions cut 3 bases from V and 6 bases from J, with 7 bases between. The germline gives CDR1 KGHDR, CDR2 SFDVKD. The CDR3 is 12 residues long. CDR3 DNA sequence: TGTGCCACCAGTGATGGGGCCGATGGCTACACCTTC. This codes for CATSDGADGYTF.

This sequence joins TRBV6-5 and TRBJ2-7, with TRBD1 as a possible D gene (6 bases). The CDR3 covers 12 residues. CDR1 is MNHEY and CDR2 is SVGAGI in the germline V gene. Trimming pared 3 bases from V and 7 bases from J, leaving 10 bases between. The CDR3 region is CASSYGDTEQYF. In DNA, the CDR3 is TGTGCCAGCAGTTATGGGGACACGGAGCAGTACTTC.

In its sample, this clone was seen a few times. The rearrangement joins TRBV2 to TRBJ1-5; 12 nucleotides agree with TRBD1. The CDR3 spans 15 residues. J gave up 4 bases and V 6 bases, and 4 bases lay outside the gene matches. Per the germline V gene, CDR1 is SNHLY and CDR2 is FYNNEI. The CDR3 sequence is CASRGDRGLNQPQHF. The CDR3 DNA reads as TGTGCCAGCAGGGGGGACAGGGGGCTAAATCAGCCCCAGCATTTT.

The chain couples TRBV18 to TRBJ2-3; 9 nucleotides align to TRBD2. The CDR3 runs 15 residues. V lost 2 bases to trimming and J lost 6 bases; unmatched junction nucleotides: 6. The germline V gene has CDR1 KGHSH and CDR2 LQKENI. The CDR3 DNA reads TGTGCCAGCTCACCAAGTGTAGCGGGAGCTGATACGCAGTATTTT. This sequence encodes CASSPSVAGADTQYF.